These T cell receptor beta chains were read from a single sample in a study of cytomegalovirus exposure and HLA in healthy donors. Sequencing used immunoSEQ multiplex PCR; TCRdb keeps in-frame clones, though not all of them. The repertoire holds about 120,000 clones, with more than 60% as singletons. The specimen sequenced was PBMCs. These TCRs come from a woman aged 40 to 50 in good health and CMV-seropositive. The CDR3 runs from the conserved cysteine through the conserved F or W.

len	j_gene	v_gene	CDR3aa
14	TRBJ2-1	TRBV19	CASSMGGFLHEQFF
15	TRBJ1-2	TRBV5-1	CASSLGQGGGYGYTF
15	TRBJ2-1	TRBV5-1	CASSLGRGTSNEQFF
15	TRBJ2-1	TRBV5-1	CASSLLNGALDEQFF
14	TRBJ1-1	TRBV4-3	CASSQGQGDTEAFF
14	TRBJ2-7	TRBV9	CASSHTGGPYEQYF
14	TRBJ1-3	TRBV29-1	CSVGEEVSGNTIYF
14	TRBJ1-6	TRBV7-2	CATRIPNYNSPLHF
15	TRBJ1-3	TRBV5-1	CASSIATGGGNTIYF
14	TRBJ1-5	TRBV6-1	CASSDREWNQPQHF
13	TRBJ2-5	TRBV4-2	CASSQEFQETQYF
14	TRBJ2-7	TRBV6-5	CASTSAGGTYEQYF
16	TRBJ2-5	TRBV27	CASMGLRTSGQETQYF
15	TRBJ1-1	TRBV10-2	CASSEFDRGESVAFF
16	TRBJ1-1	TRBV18	CASFQGRQRTGTEAFF
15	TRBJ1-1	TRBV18	CASSPPPTGTGEAFF
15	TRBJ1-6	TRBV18	CASSPTGLAGSPLHF
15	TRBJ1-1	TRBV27	CASSLGPGGYTEAFF
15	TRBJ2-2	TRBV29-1	CSVQKRDRSTGELFF
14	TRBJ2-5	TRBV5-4	CASSFQGGQETQYF
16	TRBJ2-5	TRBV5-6	CASTGGSGPYQETQYF
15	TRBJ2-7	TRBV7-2	CASSLLSGNSYEQYF
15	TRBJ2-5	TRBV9	CASSVLAGGRETQYF
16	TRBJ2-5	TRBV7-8	CASSPGRGLARETQYF
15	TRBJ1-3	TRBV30	CAWSHMESSGNTIYF
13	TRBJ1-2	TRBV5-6	CASSLGQGNGYTF
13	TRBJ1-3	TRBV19	CASSTTSGNTIYF
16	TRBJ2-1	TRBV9	CASSVEGLGRGNEQFF
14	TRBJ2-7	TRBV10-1	CASSENAGPTQQYF
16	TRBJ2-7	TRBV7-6	CASSAAGLAGSYEQYF
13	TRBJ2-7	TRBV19	CASSIQGAYEQYF
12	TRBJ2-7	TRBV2	CASSGSGGEQYF